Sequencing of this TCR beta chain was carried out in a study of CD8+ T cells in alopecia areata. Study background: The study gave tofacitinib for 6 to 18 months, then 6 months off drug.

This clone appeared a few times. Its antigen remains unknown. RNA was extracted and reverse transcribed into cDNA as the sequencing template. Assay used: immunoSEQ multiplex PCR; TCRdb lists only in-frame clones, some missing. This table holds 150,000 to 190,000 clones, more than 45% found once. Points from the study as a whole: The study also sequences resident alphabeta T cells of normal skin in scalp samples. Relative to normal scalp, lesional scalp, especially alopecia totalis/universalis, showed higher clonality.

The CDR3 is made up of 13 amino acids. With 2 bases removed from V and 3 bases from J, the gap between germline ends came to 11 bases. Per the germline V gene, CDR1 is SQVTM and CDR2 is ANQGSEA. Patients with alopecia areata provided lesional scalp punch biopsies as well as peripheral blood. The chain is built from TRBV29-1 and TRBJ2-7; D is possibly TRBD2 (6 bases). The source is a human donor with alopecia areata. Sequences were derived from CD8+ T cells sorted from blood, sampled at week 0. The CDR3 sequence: CSVEIGGDYEQYF. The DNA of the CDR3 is TGCAGCGTTGAAATTGGAGGGGACTACGAGCAGTACTTC.